Shown below are 11 T cell receptor beta chains from a single sample sequenced in a study of identical twins' blood T cells. In TCRdb, the 5' RACE reads were re-called with MiXCR into one record per CDR3 protein. Of roughly 340,000 distinct CDR3 sequences in the sample, roughly 30% are singletons; the top ten hold 5.5% to 6.5%. Sequenced: PBMCs. The receptors were sampled from a woman between 18 and 55 years old in good health.

The J gene is TRBJ1-1, the V gene TRBV20-1; no reliable D call. CDR1 DFQATT and CDR2 SNEGSKA come from the germline V gene (reference sequence). The length of the CDR3 is 10 residues. V gave up 6 bases and J gave up 10 bases, with 12 bases separating them. CDR3 DNA sequence: TGCAGTGCCCGTGGTCAGGCAGCTTTCTTT. This codes for CSARGQAAFF.

The chain combines TRBV7-9 with TRBJ1-1; D may be TRBD1 (6 bases). The CDR3 contains 14 residues. The V gene lost 3 bases and the J gene lost 8 bases, with 16 bases spanning the gap. The germline V gene encodes CDR1 SEHNR and CDR2 FQNEAQ (reference sequence). The CDR3: CASSFSGGGREAFF. In DNA form, the CDR3 reads TGTGCCAGCAGCTTCTCTGGTGGGGGCAGAGAAGCTTTCTTT.

This clonotype showed up many times. The V call is TRBV29-1, the J call TRBJ1-2; tentatively, D is TRBD1 (5 bases). V was shortened by 7 bases and J by 2 bases, with 11 bases between the two germline ends. Looked up from germline, CDR1 is SQVTM and CDR2 is ANQGSEA. The CDR3 runs to 12 residues. CDR3 nucleotide sequence: TGCAGCGCCCTCTCAGGGAACTATGGCTACACCTTC. Residues: CSALSGNYGYTF. Full variable domain (outside the CDR3, taken from reference TRBV29-1 and TRBJ1-2): SAVISQKPSRDICQRGTSLTIQCQVDSQVTMMFWYRQQPGQSLTLIATANQGSEATYESGFVIDKFPISRPNLTFSTLTVSNMSPEDSSIYLCSALSGNYGYTFGSGTRLTVV.

In its sample, this clonotype was seen once. A read error may produce the germline difference seen at one junction end. The chain uses TRBV6-5 and TRBJ2-1; 7 nucleotides line up with TRBD2. Germline V lookup: CDR1 MNHEY, CDR2 SVGAGI. The CDR3 contains 13 residues. CDR3 in amino acids: CASSAGVYNGQFF. CDR3 nucleotide sequence: TGTGCCAGCAGTGCGGGGGTATACAATGGGCAGTTCTTC.

In this sample, this clonotype turned up many times. The chain couples TRBV2 to TRBJ2-4; 9 bases line up with TRBD1. CDR3 length: 16 amino acids. The germline gives CDR1 SNHLY, CDR2 FYNNEI. Trimming took 5 bases from V and 5 from J; bases not matched to a gene: 10. The CDR3: CASSPYYRGHQNIQYF. CDR3 DNA sequence: TGTGCCAGCAGTCCTTACTACAGGGGGCATCAAAACATTCAGTACTTC.

This clonotype came up a few times. V gene TRBV7-9 combines with J gene TRBJ2-7; TRBD1 is a possible D gene (6 bases). Trimming stripped 11 bases from V and 3 bases from J, with 20 bases between. CDR1 and CDR2 from the germline V gene are SEHNR and FQNEAQ (reference sequence). The CDR3 spans 14 residues. CDR3 residues: CASSRQEALYEQYF. Here the CDR3 DNA reads TGTGCCTCCTCGAGACAGGAGGCTCTCTACGAGCAGTACTTC.

Comments on this clonotype: A read error is possible here, since a much larger clone lies one base away. The chain uses TRBV6-6 and TRBJ2-7; D remains unclear. The germline CDR1 and CDR2 sequences are MNHNY and SVGAGI (reference sequence). Trimming took 4 bases from V and 9 from J, leaving 13 bases between them. There are 12 residues in the CDR3. The CDR3 coding sequence is TGTGCCAGCAGTTCATTTCAGGACGGGCAGTACTTC. The encoded protein is CASSSFQDGQYF.

About this clonotype itself: One base away lies a much larger clone, so this may be a sequencing read error. V usage is TRBV7-9 and J usage is TRBJ2-6, with D uncertain. Trimming took off 4 bases at V and 6 bases at J, with 10 bases between the two ends. The CDR3 extends over 14 amino acids. CDR1 and CDR2 from the germline V gene are SEHNR and FQNEAQ (reference sequence). DNA for the CDR3: TGTGCCAGCAGCTCCGCAACTGTGGCCAACGTCCTGACTTTC. Its protein product is CASSSATVANVLTF.

This clonotype was observed many times. This chain connects TRBV29-1 to TRBJ1-2, with 7 bases matching TRBD1. V lost 5 bases to trimming and J lost 4 bases; unmatched junction nucleotides: 7. Germline values: CDR1 SQVTM, CDR2 ANQGSEA. The CDR3 has 13 residues. CDR3 coding DNA: TGCAGCGTTTCAGGGGGGCGAACCTATGGCTACACCTTC. Protein sequence: CSVSGGRTYGYTF.

This clonotype has a handful of counts. The V call is TRBV29-1, the J call TRBJ2-7; possibly TRBD2 for D (6 bases). CDR3 length: 12 residues. Trimming removed 7 bases at V and 7 bases at J, with 17 bases between. Germline loops: CDR1 SQVTM, CDR2 ANQGSEA. The CDR3 coding sequence is TGCAGCGCTGGACTATATATAGGAGAGCAGTACTTC. It is translated as CSAGLYIGEQYF.

The chain carries TRBV14 and TRBJ1-2; 9 bases line up with TRBD1. The germline CDR1 and CDR2 sequences are SGHDN and FVKESK. This CDR3 has 15 residues. The V and J ends lost 0 bases and 6 bases, in that order; junction bases with no gene match: 5. The CDR3 coding sequence is TGTGCCAGCAGCCAAGAACGGACAGGGGTCCATGGCTACACCTTC. Translated, it gives CASSQERTGVHGYTF.